Below are 2 T cell receptor beta chains sequenced from a single sample in a study of cytomegalovirus exposure and HLA in healthy donors. It was with 60 Vbeta and 13 Jbeta primers that the PCR ran. The protocol was immunoSEQ multiplex PCR, while the TCRdb copy is restricted to in-frame clones and leaves out a portion. The sample lists about 80,000 clones; about 68% were seen once. Input material: PBMCs. All receptors derive from a woman between 45 and 60 years old in good health and CMV-seropositive.

A remark on this clone: The junction shows a germline mismatch at one end, possibly a read error. The rearrangement joins TRBV7-9 to TRBJ1-1, with D perhaps matching TRBD1 (6 bases). The CDR3 has 14 amino acids. Germline-derived CDR1 and CDR2 are SEHNR and FQNEAQ (reference sequence). CDR3 DNA: TGTTCCAGCAGCCCCCGGACAGACAACACTGAAGCTTTCTTT. This codes for CSSSPRTDNTEAFF.

The chain is built from TRBV6-5 and TRBJ1-2; D gene ambiguous. The CDR3 contains 11 residues. Germline V gene lookup returns CDR1 MNHEY and CDR2 SVGAGI. With 8 bases removed from V and 8 bases from J, the gap between germline ends came to 12 bases. For the CDR3, the DNA is TGTGCCAGCGACGGAGGGAAAGGCTACACCTTC. The encoded protein is CASDGGKGYTF.